The subject of this entry is one TCR beta chain. The data were taken from a study of OX40 agonist ivuxolimab in advanced cancers. Study as a whole: Of mixed ages from about 20 to 80 and averaging roughly 64 years, the group was 65% to 85% male.

The CDR3 runs 13 residues. From germline, CDR1 is MNHEY and CDR2 SMNVEV (reference sequence). V lost 6 bases, J lost 1 base, and 7 bases lay in between. TCRdb's table, derived via immunoSEQ multiplex PCR, lists solely in-frame clones and lacks some. Altogether about 89,000 clones are present, 85% to 95% being singletons, with the ten largest covering 0.2% to 0.3%. The V call is TRBV27, the J call TRBJ1-3; D uncertain. This sample comprised CD4+ or CD8+ T cells sorted from blood, obtained in a trial of the OX40 agonist ivuxolimab. This clonotype originated in an adult with an advanced solid tumor such as melanoma, head and neck, liver or kidney cancer. The CDR3 DNA reads TGTGCCAGCAGGACAACTTCTGGAAACACCATATATTTT. This translates into CASRTTSGNTIYF.